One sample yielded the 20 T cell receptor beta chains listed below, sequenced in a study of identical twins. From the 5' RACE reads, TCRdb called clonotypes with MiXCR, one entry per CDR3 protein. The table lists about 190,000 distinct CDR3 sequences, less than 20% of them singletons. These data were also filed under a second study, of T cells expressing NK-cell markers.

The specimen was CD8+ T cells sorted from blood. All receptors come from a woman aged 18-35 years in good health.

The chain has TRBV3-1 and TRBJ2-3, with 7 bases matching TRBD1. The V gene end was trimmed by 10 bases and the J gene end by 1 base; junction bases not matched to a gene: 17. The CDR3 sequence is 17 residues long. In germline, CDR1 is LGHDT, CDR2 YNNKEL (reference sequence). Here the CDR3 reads CATGEILSGQRTDTQYF. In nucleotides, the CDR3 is TGTGCCACAGGGGAAATACTATCGGGACAGCGCACAGATACGCAGTATTTT.

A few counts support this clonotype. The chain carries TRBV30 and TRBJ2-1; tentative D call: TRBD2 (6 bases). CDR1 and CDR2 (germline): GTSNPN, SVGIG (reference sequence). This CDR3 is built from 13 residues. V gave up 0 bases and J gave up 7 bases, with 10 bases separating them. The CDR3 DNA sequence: TGTGCCTGGAGTGTGGGACTGATTAATGAGCAGTTCTTC. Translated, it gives CAWSVGLINEQFF.

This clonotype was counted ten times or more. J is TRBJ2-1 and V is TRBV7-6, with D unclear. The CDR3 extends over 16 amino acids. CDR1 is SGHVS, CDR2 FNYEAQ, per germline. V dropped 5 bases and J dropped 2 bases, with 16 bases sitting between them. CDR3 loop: CASSPKAQAAYNEQFF. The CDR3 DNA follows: TGTGCCAGCAGCCCAAAAGCCCAGGCGGCCTACAATGAGCAGTTCTTC.

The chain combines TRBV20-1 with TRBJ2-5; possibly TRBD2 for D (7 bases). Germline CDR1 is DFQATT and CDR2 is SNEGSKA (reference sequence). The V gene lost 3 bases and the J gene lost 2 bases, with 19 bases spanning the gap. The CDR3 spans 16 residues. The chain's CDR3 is CSASLGGGTVQETQYF. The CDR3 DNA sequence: TGCAGTGCTAGTTTGGGGGGGGGCACCGTTCAAGAGACCCAGTACTTC.

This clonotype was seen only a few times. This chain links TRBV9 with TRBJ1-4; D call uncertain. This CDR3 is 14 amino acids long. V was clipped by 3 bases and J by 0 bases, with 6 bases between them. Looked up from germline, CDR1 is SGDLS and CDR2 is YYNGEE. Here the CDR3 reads CASSGAATNEKLFF. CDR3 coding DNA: TGTGCCAGCAGCGGTGCGGCAACTAATGAAAAACTGTTTTTT. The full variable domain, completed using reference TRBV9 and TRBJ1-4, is DSGVTQTPKHLITATGQRVTLRCSPRSGDLSVYWYQQSLDQGLQFLIQYYNGEERAKGNILERFSAQQFPDLHSELNLSSLELGDSALYFCASSGAATNEKLFFGSGTQLSVL.

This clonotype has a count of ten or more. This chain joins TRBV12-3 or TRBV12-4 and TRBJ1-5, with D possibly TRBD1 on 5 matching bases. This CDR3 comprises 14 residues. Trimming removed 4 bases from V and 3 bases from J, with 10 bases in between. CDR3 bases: TGTGCCAGCAGTTCTCCGGGACCCAATCAGCCCCAGCATTTT. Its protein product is CASSSPGPNQPQHF.

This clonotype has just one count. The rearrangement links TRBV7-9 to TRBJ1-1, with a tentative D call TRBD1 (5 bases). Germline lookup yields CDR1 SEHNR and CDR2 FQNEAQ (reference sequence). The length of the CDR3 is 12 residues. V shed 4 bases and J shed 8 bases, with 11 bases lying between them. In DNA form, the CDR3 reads TGTGCCAGCAGCTCGGGGGAGCCCGAAGCTTTCTTT. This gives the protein CASSSGEPEAFF.

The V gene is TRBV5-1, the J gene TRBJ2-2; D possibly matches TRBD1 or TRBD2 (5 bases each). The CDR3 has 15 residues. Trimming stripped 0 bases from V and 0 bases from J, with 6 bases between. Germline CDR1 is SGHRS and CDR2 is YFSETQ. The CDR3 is CASSLGGANTGELFF. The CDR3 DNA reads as TGCGCCAGCAGCTTGGGAGGGGCGAACACCGGGGAGCTGTTTTTT.

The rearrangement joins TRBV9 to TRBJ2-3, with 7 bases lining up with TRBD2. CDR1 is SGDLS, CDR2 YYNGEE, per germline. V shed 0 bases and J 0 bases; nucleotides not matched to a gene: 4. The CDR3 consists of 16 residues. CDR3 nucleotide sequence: TGTGCCAGCAGCGTAGGAAATAGCGGGAGCACAGATACGCAGTATTTT. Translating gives CASSVGNSGSTDTQYF.

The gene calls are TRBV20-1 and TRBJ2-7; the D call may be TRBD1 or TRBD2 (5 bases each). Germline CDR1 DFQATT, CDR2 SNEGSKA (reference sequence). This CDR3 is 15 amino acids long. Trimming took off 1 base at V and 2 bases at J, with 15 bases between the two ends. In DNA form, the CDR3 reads TGCAGTGCTAGAGTGACGGGACCGATAACCTACGAGCAGTACTTC. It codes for CSARVTGPITYEQYF.

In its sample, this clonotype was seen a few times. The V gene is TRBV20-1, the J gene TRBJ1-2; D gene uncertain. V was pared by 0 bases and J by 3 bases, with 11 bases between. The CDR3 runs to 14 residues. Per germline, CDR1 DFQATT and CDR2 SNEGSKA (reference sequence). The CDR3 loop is CSARDQGEDYGYTF. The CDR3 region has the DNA TGCAGTGCTAGAGATCAAGGAGAAGACTATGGCTACACCTTC.

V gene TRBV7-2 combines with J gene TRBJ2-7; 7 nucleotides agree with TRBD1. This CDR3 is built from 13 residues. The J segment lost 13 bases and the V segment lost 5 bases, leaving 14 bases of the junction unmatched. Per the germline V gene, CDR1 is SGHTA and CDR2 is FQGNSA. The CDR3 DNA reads TGTGCCAGCAGCAACCCAATCCGGGACAGCTTTTACTTC. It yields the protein CASSNPIRDSFYF. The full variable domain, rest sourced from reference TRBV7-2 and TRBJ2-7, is GAGVSQSPSNKVTEKGKDVELRCDPISGHTALYWYRQSLGQGLEFLIYFQGNSAPDKSGLPSDRFSAERTGGSVSTLTIQRTQQEDSAVYLCASSNPIRDSFYFGPGTRLTVT.

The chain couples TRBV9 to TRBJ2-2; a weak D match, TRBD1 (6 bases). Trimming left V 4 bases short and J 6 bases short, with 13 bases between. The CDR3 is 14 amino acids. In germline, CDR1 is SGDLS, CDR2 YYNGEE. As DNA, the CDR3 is TGTGCCAGCAGCCCACAGGGTATTCCCGGGGAGCTGTTTTTT. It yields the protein CASSPQGIPGELFF.

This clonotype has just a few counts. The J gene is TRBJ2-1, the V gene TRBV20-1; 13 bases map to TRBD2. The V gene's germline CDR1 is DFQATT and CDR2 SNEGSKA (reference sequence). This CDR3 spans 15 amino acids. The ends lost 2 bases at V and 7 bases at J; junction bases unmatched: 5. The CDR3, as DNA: TGCAGTGCTAGAAAACTAGCGGGGGGGAGGAATGAGCAGTTCTTC. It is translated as CSARKLAGGRNEQFF.

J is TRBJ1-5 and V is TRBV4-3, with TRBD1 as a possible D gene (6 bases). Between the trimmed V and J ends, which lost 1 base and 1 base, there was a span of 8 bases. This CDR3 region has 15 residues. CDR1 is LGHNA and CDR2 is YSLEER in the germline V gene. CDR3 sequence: CASSQATGSNQPQHF. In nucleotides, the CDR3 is TGCGCCAGCAGCCAAGCTACAGGGAGCAATCAGCCCCAGCATTTT.

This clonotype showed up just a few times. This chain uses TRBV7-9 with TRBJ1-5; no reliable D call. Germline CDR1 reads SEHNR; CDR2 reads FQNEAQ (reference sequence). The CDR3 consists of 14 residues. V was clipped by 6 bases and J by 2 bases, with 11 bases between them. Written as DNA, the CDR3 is TGTGCCAGCAGTCGTCAGGACGGCAATCAGCCCCAGCATTTT. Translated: CASSRQDGNQPQHF.

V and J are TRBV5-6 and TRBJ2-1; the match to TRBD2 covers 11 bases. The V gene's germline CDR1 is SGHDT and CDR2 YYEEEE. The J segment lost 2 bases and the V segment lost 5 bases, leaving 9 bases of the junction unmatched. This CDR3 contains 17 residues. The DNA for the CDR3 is TGTGCCAGCAGTCGACTAGCGGGGCGACAAACCTACAATGAGCAGTTCTTC. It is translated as CASSRLAGRQTYNEQFF.

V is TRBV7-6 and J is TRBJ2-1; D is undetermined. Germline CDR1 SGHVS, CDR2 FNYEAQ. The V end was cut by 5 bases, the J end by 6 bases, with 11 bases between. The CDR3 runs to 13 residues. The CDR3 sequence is CASSPPNINEQFF. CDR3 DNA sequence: TGTGCCAGCAGCCCCCCAAACATCAATGAGCAGTTCTTC.

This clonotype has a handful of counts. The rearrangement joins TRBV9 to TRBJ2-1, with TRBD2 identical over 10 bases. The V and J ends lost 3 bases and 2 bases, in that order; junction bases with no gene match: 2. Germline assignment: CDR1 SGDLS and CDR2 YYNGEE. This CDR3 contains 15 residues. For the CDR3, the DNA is TGTGCCAGCAGCGCAGGACTAGCGGCCTACAATGAGCAGTTCTTC. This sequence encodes CASSAGLAAYNEQFF.

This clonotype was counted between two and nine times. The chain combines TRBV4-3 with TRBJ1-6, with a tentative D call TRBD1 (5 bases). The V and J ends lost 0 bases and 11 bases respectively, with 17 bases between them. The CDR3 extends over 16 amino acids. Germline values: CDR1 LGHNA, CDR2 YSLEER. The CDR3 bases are TGCGCCAGCAGCCAAGACCGGCGGGGGTCTTGGACACCCCTCCACTTT. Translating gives CASSQDRRGSWTPLHF.